Listed below are T cell receptor beta chains from one sample, sequenced in a study of cytomegalovirus exposure and HLA in healthy donors. Here immunoSEQ multiplex PCR was the method, and the copy in TCRdb shows in-frame clones only, minus some. The sample consists of under 200,000 clones, approximately 77% of them appearing once. The sequenced sample was PBMCs. The receptor set was obtained from a man under 40 in good health and CMV-seropositive. Each CDR3 is given with its conserved first and last residue. Each record gives: CDR3 protein, V gene, J gene.

CSVEDRFTYEQYF	TRBV29-1	TRBJ2-7
CASSLLAGPYEQYF	TRBV5-1	TRBJ2-7
CACPAGSSYEQYF	TRBV30	TRBJ2-7
CASSLRVDSPLHF	TRBV5-6	TRBJ1-6
CASSRQSSMNTEAFF	TRBV7-9	TRBJ1-1
CASSSTGNAEHGYTF	TRBV28	TRBJ1-2
CASSPPMGPTNEKLFF	TRBV18	TRBJ1-4
CAWRQRQGSEKLFF	TRBV30	TRBJ1-4
CASSLAVAGGFYGYTF	TRBV7-9	TRBJ1-2
CASSVGGGPKNIQYF	TRBV9	TRBJ2-4
CASSQEDGSSYNEQFF	TRBV4-1	TRBJ2-1
CASSMRFTNEKLFF	TRBV19	TRBJ1-4
CAWSGGTGGGQPQHF	TRBV30	TRBJ1-5
CASSQDHNQPQHF	TRBV4-1	TRBJ1-5
CSVVGDPRGEQYF	TRBV29-1	TRBJ2-7
CASRQAEDSGYTF	TRBV2	TRBJ1-2
CACRDRGSYGYTF	TRBV6-1	TRBJ1-2
CASSVRAGGFETQYF	TRBV9	TRBJ2-5
CAWTPGAGGTEAFF	TRBV30	TRBJ1-1
CASSLRTSGGADTQYF	TRBV5-6	TRBJ2-3
CASSQDPRGEQFF	TRBV4-1	TRBJ2-1
CASSLGSGRGSAEQYF	TRBV7-2	TRBJ2-7
CASSGGQGSSYNSPLHF	TRBV25-1	TRBJ1-6
CANLAPPSGTGTRRANQPQHF	TRBV5-1	TRBJ1-5
CATRETGQPEKLFF	TRBV10-3	TRBJ1-4
CASSQGRGTDTQYF	TRBV27	TRBJ2-3
CASLQGYEQYF	TRBV2	TRBJ2-7
CSVEGDRTGGYEQYF	TRBV29-1	TRBJ2-7
CASSPLSGNEQFF	TRBV19	TRBJ2-1
CASSPGTGVDEQYF	TRBV18	TRBJ2-7
CASSVEGNSGGYTF	TRBV9	TRBJ1-2
CASSEGVAGTLGDTQYF	TRBV6-1	TRBJ2-3